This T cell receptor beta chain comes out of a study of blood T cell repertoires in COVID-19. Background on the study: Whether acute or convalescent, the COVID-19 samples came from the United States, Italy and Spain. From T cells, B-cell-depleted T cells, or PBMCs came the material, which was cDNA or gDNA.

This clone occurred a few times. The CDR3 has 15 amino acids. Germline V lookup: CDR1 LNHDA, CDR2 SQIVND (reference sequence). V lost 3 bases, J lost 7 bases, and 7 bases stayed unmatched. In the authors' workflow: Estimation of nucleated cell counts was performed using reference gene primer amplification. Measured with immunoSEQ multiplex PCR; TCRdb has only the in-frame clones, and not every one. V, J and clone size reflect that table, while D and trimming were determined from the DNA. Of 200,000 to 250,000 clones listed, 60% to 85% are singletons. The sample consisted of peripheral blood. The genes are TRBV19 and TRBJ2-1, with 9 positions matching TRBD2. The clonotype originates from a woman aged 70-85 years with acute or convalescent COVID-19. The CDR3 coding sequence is TGTGCCAGTAGTATGCTAGCGGGATGGGGGAATGAGCAGTTCTTC. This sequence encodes CASSMLAGWGNEQFF.